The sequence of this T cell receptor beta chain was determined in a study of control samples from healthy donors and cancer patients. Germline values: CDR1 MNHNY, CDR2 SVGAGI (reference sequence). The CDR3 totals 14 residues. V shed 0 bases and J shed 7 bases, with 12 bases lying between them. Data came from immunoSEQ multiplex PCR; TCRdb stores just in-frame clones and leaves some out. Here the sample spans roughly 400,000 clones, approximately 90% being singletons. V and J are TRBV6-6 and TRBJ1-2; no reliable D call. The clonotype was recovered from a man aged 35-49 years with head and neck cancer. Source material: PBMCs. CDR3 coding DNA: TGTGCCAGCAGTTACTCGCCCCCGGAGGGTGGCTACACCTTC. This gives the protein CASSYSPPEGGYTF.